This TCR beta chain was recovered during a study of radiation and T cells in renal cell carcinoma. This clone was seen only once. No antigen is known for it. The table came from immunoSEQ multiplex PCR; TCRdb's copy has only in-frame clones and leaves some out. The sample has more than 75,000 clones, about four fifths seen once. The time point is: baseline pretreatment blood. Sample treatment: 15 Gy SBRT to primary tumor, nephrectomy 4 weeks later. The tumor was a clear cell renal cell carcinoma. Trimming at V came to 0 bases and at J to 6 bases, leaving 11 bases not matched to a gene. Germline lookup yields CDR1 MGHRA and CDR2 YSYEKL. CDR3 length: 17 residues. Study-level points and caveats: In blood, top tumor clones expanded by 2 weeks, shrinking by 4.

This specimen consisted of blood, obtained from a patient whose treatment included radiotherapy and nephrectomy. The chain employs TRBV4-1 and TRBJ2-1, with 7 nucleotides matching TRBD1. This receptor was obtained from a man between 60 and 70 years old with renal cell carcinoma. The CDR3 loop reads CASSQDSNRGPFNEQFF. The CDR3 DNA reads TGCGCCAGCAGCCAAGATTCAAACAGGGGTCCGTTCAATGAGCAGTTCTTC.